This T cell receptor beta chain was identified during a study of radiotherapy plus CTLA-4 blockade in lung cancer. At the level of the study: Objective responses were recorded in over 15% of patients, with disease control recorded in less than 40%. Study findings and constraints: Once radiotherapy plus ipilimumab had been given, TCR clones derived from tumor expanded in blood. Dynamics of early blood T cell clones, together with interferon-beta, were reportedly the best predictors of response.

This CDR3 contains 14 residues. The V gene end was trimmed by 1 base and the J gene end by 4 bases; junction bases not matched to a gene: 3. Germline V gene data show CDR1 as KGHSH and CDR2 as LQKENI. TCRdb's copy holds only in-frame clones and misses some; the assay was immunoSEQ multiplex PCR. The sample has about 67,000 clones, roughly three quarters seen once. This clone was found a few times. What it binds is unknown. People whose metastatic non-small-cell lung cancer was chemo-refractory got focal radiation along with CTLA-4 blockade by ipilimumab. Sequenced material: peripheral blood, taken from a patient treated with radiotherapy plus ipilimumab. The sequence was obtained from a human donor with non-small cell lung cancer whose response to radiotherapy plus ipilimumab could not be evaluated. Some clones in this sample may be carry-over from other donors' samples. The V and J genes are TRBV18 and TRBJ2-5, with 7 positions matching TRBD1. This CDR3 is CASSPQGARETQYF. The DNA of the CDR3 is TGTGCCAGCTCACCACAGGGGGCGCGAGAGACCCAGTACTTC.